The rows below give T cell receptor beta chains drawn from one sample of a study of post-analysis software for immune sequencing data. TCRdb ran MiXCR on the PCR reads and lists one entry per CDR3 protein. The data contain fewer than 850,000 distinct CDR3 sequences, about 27% of them singletons. The source material was blood. The receptors here all came from a girl aged 5-17 years with multiple sclerosis. The CDR3 runs from the conserved cysteine through the conserved F or W. D genes are given only for firm matches. Clone size is given for some rows only: seen once, a few or many times, or a class if the clone is expanded.

TRBJ2-2 | TRBV6-5 | - | - | CASRPLGTGELFF | TGTGCCAGCCGCCCTTTAGGCACCGGGGAGCTGTTTTTT
TRBJ2-5 | TRBV21-1 | - | - | CASSGRTGEETQYF | TGTGCCAGCAGCGGCCGGACAGGGGAAGAGACCCAGTACTTC
TRBJ2-6 | TRBV5-1 | - | - | CASSLNRPGANVLTF | TGCGCCAGCAGCCTGAACAGACCTGGGGCCAACGTCCTGACTTTC
TRBJ2-7 | TRBV20-1 | TRBD2 | few | CSAIPPSGTYEQYF | TGCAGTGCTATACCCCCTAGCGGGACCTACGAGCAGTACTTC
TRBJ2-5 | TRBV18 | - | few | CASSPLLAGQETQYF | TGTGCCAGCTCACCACTTTTGGCGGGGCAAGAGACCCAGTACTTC
TRBJ2-4 | TRBV20-1 | - | few | CSAFHGPKNIQYF | TGCAGTGCTTTCCACGGGCCTAAAAACATTCAGTACTTC
TRBJ2-3 | TRBV9 | TRBD2 | - | CASSVVGTRFTDTQYF | TGTGCCAGCAGCGTAGTCGGGACTAGGTTCACAGATACGCAGTATTTT
TRBJ1-4 | TRBV28 | - | few | CASSFSGRGQANEKLFF | TGTGCCAGCAGTTTTTCAGGGCGGGGGCAGGCTAATGAAAAACTGTTTTTT
TRBJ2-3 | TRBV29-1 | - | few | CSVEDLGNVDTQYF | TGCAGCGTTGAAGATCTTGGGAACGTAGATACGCAGTATTTT
TRBJ2-2 | TRBV10-3 | TRBD1 | - | CATEQGDTGELFF | TGTGCCACTGAACAGGGGGACACCGGGGAGCTGTTTTTT